One sample yielded the 6 T cell receptor beta chains listed below, sequenced in a study of shared clonotypes between healthy human individuals. Here immunoSEQ multiplex PCR was the method, and the copy in TCRdb shows in-frame clones only, minus some. The table shows a few hundred thousand clones, with roughly 97% occurring only once. The sample taken for sequencing was naive CD4+ T cells sorted from blood. The subset was: CD45RA+ positively selected. These receptors all stem from a woman in her thirties in good health.

CDR3: CASSPLATGHTEAFF. For the CDR3, the DNA is TGTGCCAGCTCACCATTGGCGACAGGGCACACTGAAGCTTTCTTT. The chain recombines TRBV18 with TRBJ1-1; TRBD1 matches 7 bases. Germline V lookup: CDR1 KGHSH, CDR2 LQKENI. J gave up 3 bases and V 2 bases, and 6 bases lay outside the gene matches. This CDR3 has 15 residues.

The V and J genes are TRBV30 and TRBJ1-2, with a tentative D call TRBD1 (5 bases). Germline V CDR1 and CDR2: GTSNPN, SVGIG (reference sequence). Trimming removed 4 bases from V and 0 bases from J, with 18 bases in between. The CDR3 covers 16 residues. CDR3 residues: CAWNGQGNGANYGYTF. In DNA form, the CDR3 reads TGTGCCTGGAATGGGCAGGGAAACGGAGCTAACTATGGCTACACCTTC.

V usage is TRBV10-1 and J usage is TRBJ1-4; 7 positions match TRBD1. The V gene end was trimmed by 2 bases and the J gene end by 8 bases; junction bases not matched to a gene: 5. The CDR3 runs to 14 residues. Germline V gene data show CDR1 as WNHNN and CDR2 as SYGVQD (reference sequence). The CDR3 reads CASSEDREGEKLFF. CDR3 nucleotide sequence: TGCGCCAGCAGTGAGGACAGGGAAGGCGAAAAACTGTTTTTT.

V usage is TRBV7-3 and J usage is TRBJ2-7; 9 bases fit TRBD1. The V gene end was trimmed by 6 bases and the J gene end by 5 bases; junction bases not matched to a gene: 17. Germline CDR1 reads SGHTA; CDR2 reads FQGTGA. The CDR3 covers 17 residues. The CDR3 reads CASRRGTGKNLLDEQYF. CDR3 bases: TGTGCCAGCAGACGTGGGACAGGGAAGAACCTCCTGGACGAGCAGTACTTC.

The chain combines TRBV7-9 with TRBJ2-3; D is uncertain. The CDR3 is 11 residues long. Germline CDR1 reads SEHNR; CDR2 reads FQNEAQ (reference sequence). The germline V and J ends were trimmed by 5 bases and 7 bases, with 7 bases remaining between them. The CDR3 region is CASSAGYTQYF. The CDR3 coding sequence is TGTGCCAGCAGCGCCGGGTATACGCAGTATTTT. The complete variable domain, with remaining parts taken from reference TRBV7-9 and TRBJ2-3, reads DTGVSQNPRHKITKRGQNVTFRCDPISEHNRLYWYRQTLGQGPEFLTYFQNEAQLEKSRLLSDRFSAERPKGSFSTLEIQRTEQGDSAMYLCASSAGYTQYFGPGTRLTVL.

The chain recombines TRBV6-5 with TRBJ2-6, with D unclear. This CDR3 contains 16 residues. V was clipped by 4 bases and J by 1 base, with 11 bases between them. Germline V gene lookup returns CDR1 MNHEY and CDR2 SVGAGI. The CDR3 spells CASSFGRTSGANVLTF. CDR3 nucleotides: TGTGCCAGCAGTTTTGGGCGTACATCTGGGGCCAACGTCCTGACTTTC.